This is a list of T cell receptor beta chains from one sample in a study of blood T cell repertoires in COVID-19. This table comes from immunoSEQ multiplex PCR, and its TCRdb copy is limited to in-frame clones, with some not included. Of 110,000 or so clones in the sample, around 85% were seen once. Material: peripheral blood. The receptors derive from a woman aged 55-75 years with COVID-19, enrolled during active disease. The CDR3 runs from the conserved cysteine through the conserved F or W. D genes are given only for firm matches. Only some rows state a clone size, as once, few, many or a class for expanded clones.

V: TRBV30; J: TRBJ2-5; D: TRBD2; size: .; CDR3: CAWSKGLAGEETQYF; DNA: TGTGCCTGGAGTAAAGGTCTAGCGGGGGAAGAGACCCAGTACTTC
V: TRBV18; J: TRBJ1-6; D: .; size: .; CDR3: CASSPSGEESPLHF; DNA: TGTGCCAGCTCACCATCAGGGGAAGAATCACCCCTCCACTTT
V: TRBV5-4; J: TRBJ1-2; D: .; size: .; CDR3: CASSSGQSNYGYTF; DNA: TGTGCCAGCAGCTCCGGACAGTCTAACTATGGCTACACCTTC
V: TRBV19; J: TRBJ1-2; D: TRBD1; size: .; CDR3: CASSTGTDLYGYTF; DNA: TGTGCCAGTAGTACTGGGACAGACCTCTATGGCTACACCTTC
V: TRBV15; J: TRBJ1-2; D: .; size: .; CDR3: CATSRDTGRHNYGYTF; DNA: TGTGCCACCAGCAGAGATACAGGGCGGCACAACTATGGCTACACCTTC
V: TRBV5-6; J: TRBJ1-2; D: .; size: .; CDR3: CASSSYYGYTF; DNA: TGTGCCAGCAGCTCGTACTATGGCTACACCTTC
V: TRBV5-1; J: TRBJ1-2; D: TRBD1; size: .; CDR3: CASTGQANYGYTF; DNA: TGCGCCAGCACGGGACAGGCTAACTATGGCTACACCTTC
V: TRBV5-6; J: TRBJ1-2; D: .; size: .; CDR3: CASSSLLTNNYGYTF; DNA: TGTGCCAGCAGTTCGCTATTGACAAACAACTATGGCTACACCTTC
V: TRBV29-1; J: TRBJ2-3; D: TRBD2; size: .; CDR3: CSVGLAVGTDTQYF; DNA: TGCAGCGTGGGACTAGCGGTGGGCACAGATACGCAGTATTTT
V: TRBV7-9; J: TRBJ2-1; D: TRBD1; size: .; CDR3: CASGLGTGAIHEQFF; DNA: TGTGCCAGCGGCCTAGGGACAGGGGCGATTCATGAGCAGTTCTTC
V: TRBV9; J: TRBJ1-6; D: .; size: .; CDR3: CASSPWGVLEPLHF; DNA: TGTGCCAGCAGCCCCTGGGGGGTCCTCGAACCCCTCCACTTT
V: TRBV12-3/TRBV12-4; J: TRBJ2-2; D: .; size: .; CDR3: CAGSTWDTGELFF; DNA: TGTGCCGGTAGCACTTGGGACACCGGGGAGCTGTTTTTT
V: TRBV7-9; J: TRBJ1-2; D: TRBD1; size: .; CDR3: CASSLADRVENGYTF; DNA: TGTGCCAGCAGCTTAGCGGACAGGGTGGAGAATGGCTACACCTTC
V: TRBV30; J: TRBJ1-5; D: .; size: .; CDR3: CAWSNRDSGQPQHF; DNA: TGTGCCTGGTCCAACCGGGATTCGGGGCAGCCCCAGCATTTT
V: TRBV6-4; J: TRBJ2-1; D: TRBD2; size: many; CDR3: CASSGGTSSNEQFF; DNA: TGTGCCAGCAGTGGAGGGACTAGCTCCAATGAGCAGTTCTTC
V: TRBV5-6; J: TRBJ1-5; D: .; size: .; CDR3: CASSFQDNQPQHF; DNA: TGTGCCAGCAGCTTTCAGGATAATCAGCCCCAGCATTTT
V: TRBV3-1/TRBV3-2; J: TRBJ1-2; D: .; size: .; CDR3: CASSRTDSYGYTF; DNA: TGTGCCAGCAGCCGGACAGACTCCTATGGCTACACCTTC
V: TRBV4-2; J: TRBJ1-1; D: .; size: .; CDR3: CASSLPRQEGTEAFF; DNA: TGTGCCAGCAGCCTACCGAGGCAGGAGGGCACTGAAGCTTTCTTT
V: TRBV7-9; J: TRBJ2-3; D: TRBD1; size: .; CDR3: CASSFGQGTDTQYF; DNA: TGTGCCAGCAGCTTTGGACAGGGCACAGATACGCAGTATTTT
V: TRBV7-9; J: TRBJ1-2; D: .; size: few; CDR3: CASSLDGGGYGYTF; DNA: TGTGCCAGCAGCTTGGACGGCGGGGGCTATGGCTACACCTTC